Presented here are 8 T cell receptor beta chains from one specimen sequenced in a study of blood T cell repertoires in COVID-19. The repertoire was sequenced with immunoSEQ multiplex PCR; TCRdb's copy has only in-frame clones and lacks some. Of hundreds of thousands of clones detected, about nine tenths appear once; the ten largest clones hold around 10%. Sequences were obtained from peripheral blood. Receptors originate from a man in his forties or fifties with COVID-19, enrolled during active disease.

The rearrangement uses TRBV5-4 and TRBJ2-1; D is uncertain. This CDR3 comprises 11 residues. With 4 bases removed from V and 8 bases from J, the gap between germline ends came to 7 bases. CDR1 is SGHNT and CDR2 is YYREEE in the germline V gene (reference sequence). This CDR3 reads CASSRGYEQFF. CDR3 nucleotide sequence: TGTGCCAGCAGCCGAGGCTATGAGCAGTTCTTC.

V usage is TRBV6-5 and J usage is TRBJ2-2; TRBD2 matches at 8 bases. The trim removed 4 bases at V and 7 bases at J, leaving 8 bases unmatched. The length of the CDR3 is 15 residues. CDR1 and CDR2 from the germline V gene are MNHEY and SVGAGI. The CDR3 sequence: CASSFSSGVIGELFF. CDR3 coding DNA: TGTGCCAGCAGTTTTAGTAGCGGGGTAATCGGGGAGCTGTTTTTT.

The chain joins TRBV28 to TRBJ2-1; the D gene is possibly TRBD2 (5 bases). V shed 4 bases and J shed 3 bases, with 13 bases lying between them. Looked up from germline, CDR1 is MDHEN and CDR2 is SYDVKM. The CDR3 is 15 residues long. The CDR3 coding sequence is TGTGCCAGCAGTTCAGACTATCGGTACTACAATGAGCAGTTCTTC. Translated, it gives CASSSDYRYYNEQFF.

CDR3 region: CATSDLQGQPQHF. CDR3 bases: TGTGCCACCAGTGATCTACAGGGTCAGCCCCAGCATTTT. The chain recombines TRBV24-1 with TRBJ1-5, with a tentative D call TRBD1 (6 bases). Germline values: CDR1 KGHDR, CDR2 SFDVKD. V lost 3 bases and J lost 6, with 8 bases in between. This CDR3 contains 13 residues.

The chain uses TRBV19 and TRBJ1-6, with 8 bases lining up with TRBD1. The V gene's germline CDR1 is LNHDA and CDR2 SQIVND (reference sequence). The CDR3 has 16 residues. J was trimmed by 13 bases and V by 3 bases; bases with no gene match: 14. For the CDR3, the DNA is TGTGCCAGTAGTATCAGTGCCGGGACAGGTCAATTTCCCCTCCACTTT. Protein product: CASSISAGTGQFPLHF.

This clone was picked up one time. The genes are TRBV3-1 (or the pseudogene TRBV3-2) and TRBJ1-1; TRBD1 matches 8 bases. V shed 0 bases and J 6 bases; nucleotides not matched to a gene: 12. The CDR3 runs 17 residues. Germline V lookup: CDR1 LGHDT, CDR2 YNNKEL (reference sequence). The CDR3 loop is CASSQDLAQGAFAEAFF. CDR3 bases: TGTGCCAGCAGCCAAGATCTAGCGCAGGGGGCTTTCGCTGAAGCTTTCTTT.

The CDR3 sequence: CASSLDQATSYEQYF. As DNA, the CDR3 is TGCGCCAGCAGCTTGGATCAGGCGACCTCCTACGAGCAGTACTTC. The rearrangement uses TRBV5-1 and TRBJ2-7, with unresolved D. Germline V gene data show CDR1 as SGHRS and CDR2 as YFSETQ. Trimming shortened V by 0 bases and J by 0 bases, and 10 bases separated the two germline ends. The length of the CDR3 is 15 residues.

The genes are TRBV18 and TRBJ1-5, with 7 bases identical to TRBD1. The V segment lost 3 bases and the J segment 7 bases; nucleotides outside the gene matches: 9. The CDR3 is 15 residues long. Germline V gives CDR1 KGHSH, CDR2 LQKENI. Here the CDR3 DNA reads TGTGCCAGCTCACCGCAGGGGGTAGCAGGCCAGCCCCAGCATTTT. As protein: CASSPQGVAGQPQHF.